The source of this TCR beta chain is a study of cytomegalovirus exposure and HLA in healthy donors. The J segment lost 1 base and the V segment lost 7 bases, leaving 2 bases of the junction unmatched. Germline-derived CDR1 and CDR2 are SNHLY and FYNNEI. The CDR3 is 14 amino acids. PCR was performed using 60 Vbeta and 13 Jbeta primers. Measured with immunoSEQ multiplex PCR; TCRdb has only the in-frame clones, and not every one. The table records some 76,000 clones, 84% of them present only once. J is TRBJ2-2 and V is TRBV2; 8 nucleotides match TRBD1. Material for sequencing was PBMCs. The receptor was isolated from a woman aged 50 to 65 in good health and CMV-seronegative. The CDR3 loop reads CASIGTGNTGELFF. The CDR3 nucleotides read TGTGCCAGCATAGGGACAGGGAACACCGGGGAGCTGTTTTTT.